This TCR beta chain was recorded in a study of T-cell memory formation after mild COVID-19. Whole-study results and caveats: Of the contracting clones, CD4+ ones lay mainly in CM and EM, and CD8+ ones in EMRA.

V trimming: 2 bases; J trimming: 5 bases; junction bases outside the gene matches: 6. CDR3 length: 14 amino acids. Germline lookup yields CDR1 SGHKS and CDR2 YYEKEE (reference sequence). MiXCR, applied by TCRdb to the 5' RACE reads, yields one record per CDR3 protein. In the table there are approximately 400,000 distinct CDR3 sequences, approximately 24% of which are singletons. With respect to this clonotype: What it recognizes is unknown.

The sequenced sample consisted of PBMCs or a T cell subset sorted from them (not recorded which). This sequence originates from an adult woman who had mild COVID-19 (a few samples of this study predate the infection). Cell type and time point are not known. The chain couples TRBV5-5 to TRBJ2-7; the match to TRBD1 covers 8 bases. CDR3: CASSFWTGSDEQYF. The CDR3 nucleotides read TGTGCCAGCAGCTTCTGGACAGGGTCTGACGAGCAGTACTTC. Based on the CDR3 plus reference TRBV5-5 and TRBJ2-7, the full variable domain is DAGVTQSPTHLIKTRGQQVTLRCSPISGHKSVSWYQQVLGQGPQFIFQYYEKEERGRGNFPDRFSARQFPNYSSELNVNALLLGDSALYLCASSFWTGSDEQYFGPGTRLTVT.